A selection of T cell receptor beta chains follows, all from one sample in a study of cytomegalovirus exposure and HLA in healthy donors. Method: immunoSEQ multiplex PCR; TCRdb's copy keeps in-frame clones and lacks some. Among 200,000 to 250,000 clones listed, roughly four fifths were seen once. Sequencing was performed on PBMCs. These receptors all stem from a woman aged 40 to 55 in good health and CMV-seronegative. Both conserved end residues are part of each CDR3. D genes are given only for firm matches. Size values are once, few and many counts, or a class for expanded clones, and some rows have none.

v_gene	abundance	j_gene	d_gene	CDR3nt	CDR3aa
TRBV6-1	.	TRBJ2-5	.	TGTGCCAGCACTTACAGGGAATCGTCAGAGACCCAGTACTTC	CASTYRESSETQYF
TRBV5-1	.	TRBJ2-3	TRBD2	TGCGCCAGCAGCGGCCTAGCGGGGGGGCAAGATACGCAGTATTTT	CASSGLAGGQDTQYF
TRBV7-9	.	TRBJ2-5	TRBD2	TGTGCCAGCAGCTCCCCCACGGGGGGGGAGACCCAGTACTTC	CASSSPTGGETQYF
TRBV19	.	TRBJ2-5	TRBD2	TGTGCCAGTAGTATGATAGCGGGGGTGACCCAGTACTTC	CASSMIAGVTQYF
TRBV5-1	.	TRBJ1-2	TRBD1	TGCGCCAGCAGCTCAGAACCGGGACAGGGGACCCGTGGCTACACCTTC	CASSSEPGQGTRGYTF
TRBV19	once	TRBJ2-1	TRBD2	TGTGCCAGTAGCGGACTAGCGGGGCCCCTTTACAATGTACAGTTCTTC	CASSGLAGPLYNVQFF
TRBV7-9	.	TRBJ1-2	TRBD1	TGTGCCAGCAGTTACCGGGACAGGGTTGGCTACACCTTC	CASSYRDRVGYTF
TRBV5-6	few	TRBJ1-2	TRBD1	TGTGCCAGCAGACGACCCTTCAGGGGGCTTGGCTACACCTTC	CASRRPFRGLGYTF
TRBV9	.	TRBJ1-1	.	TGTGCCAGCAGCGTTCAAGCTCAGAACACTGAAGCTTTCTTT	CASSVQAQNTEAFF
TRBV15	.	TRBJ1-1	.	TGCGCCACCAGCCGGCCGAGGGAAGGCACTGAAGCTTTCTTT	CATSRPREGTEAFF
TRBV18	.	TRBJ2-7	TRBD1	TGTGCCAGCTCACCGGACAGGCTGGACGAGCAGTACTTC	CASSPDRLDEQYF
TRBV30	.	TRBJ1-2	.	TGTGCCTATTTCTGGGGAGCCGGCTATGGCTACACCTTC	CAYFWGAGYGYTF
TRBV7-8	.	TRBJ1-2	TRBD1	TGTGCCAGCAGCACTCGACCGGGACAGACTAATAACTATGGCTACACCTTC	CASSTRPGQTNNYGYTF
TRBV18	.	TRBJ2-5	TRBD2	TGTGCCAGCTCACCAAGGTTCAGCGGGGGACAAGAGACCCAGTACTTC	CASSPRFSGGQETQYF